Listed below are T cell receptor beta chains from one sample, sequenced in a study of PD-1 blockade in mismatch repair-deficient tumors. Profiling relied on immunoSEQ multiplex PCR, and the TCRdb table lists in-frame clones only, not all of them. Of roughly 80,000 clones in the sample, approximately 84% are singletons; the top ten hold just over 2.5%. The input for sequencing was peripheral blood, taken 12 weeks after starting pembrolizumab. These receptors all come from an adult with mismatch repair-deficient cancer. Each CDR3 is given with its conserved first and last residue. Each record gives: J gene, D gene, clone size, V gene, CDR3 DNA, CDR3 protein. A D gene is named only where the DNA matches it firmly. Only part of the rows carry a size: once, few, many, or a class if the clone is expanded.

TRBJ2-2 . . TRBV7-9 TGTGCCAGCAGCCACAGGTCTAACACCGGGGAGCTGTTTTTT CASSHRSNTGELFF
TRBJ2-1 TRBD2 . TRBV19 TGTGCCAGTAGTATGAACGCTGCGGGAGCTGACAATGAGCAGTTCTTC CASSMNAAGADNEQFF
TRBJ2-7 . . TRBV29-1 TGCAGCGCCCGGGACGGAACCTACGAGCAGTACTTC CSARDGTYEQYF
TRBJ2-7 . . TRBV7-2 TGTGCCAGCAGCTTAGGGGGTTCGGCGGGCTACGAGCAGTACTTC CASSLGGSAGYEQYF
TRBJ1-2 TRBD1 . TRBV19 TGTGCCAGTAGATGGCCAGGGGGACGGTATGGCTACACCTTC CASRWPGGRYGYTF
TRBJ2-2 TRBD2 . TRBV7-2 TGTGCCAGCAGCCCCGGGACTAGGGCAGAGTTTGGACCCACCGGGGAGCTGTTTTTT CASSPGTRAEFGPTGELFF
TRBJ1-5 . . TRBV28 TGTGCCAGCAGTCCCCGGGTGAAGCCCCAGCATTTT CASSPRVKPQHF
TRBJ1-1 . . TRBV5-1 TGCGCCAGCAGCTTGGCCGGGATGAACACTGAAGCTTTCTTT CASSLAGMNTEAFF
TRBJ2-7 TRBD2 few TRBV5-6 TGTGCCAGCAGCCCGGGGAGGGGTAGCCTGCAGTACTTC CASSPGRGSLQYF
TRBJ1-2 TRBD1 . TRBV28 TGTGCCAGCAGTTTGTCCGGGACAGAGATCTATGGCTACACCTTC CASSLSGTEIYGYTF
TRBJ2-1 TRBD1 . TRBV28 TGTGCCAGCAGTCGTGGGACAGGGGCTTGGAAGCAGTTCTTC CASSRGTGAWKQFF
TRBJ2-3 . . TRBV5-1 TGCGCCAGCAGCTCCGGCGGGATAAGCACAGATACGCAGTATTTT CASSSGGISTDTQYF
TRBJ1-4 . . TRBV19 TGTGCCAGTGTCCCGGCCGGGGGCAATGAAAAACTGTTTTTT CASVPAGGNEKLFF
TRBJ1-2 . . TRBV4-1 TGCGCCAGCAGCCAAGATATGCAGGCTTATGATGGCTACACCTTC CASSQDMQAYDGYTF
TRBJ2-5 . . TRBV5-8 TGTGCCAGCAGCTTGGAAGAGACCCAGTACTTC CASSLEETQYF
TRBJ2-5 . . TRBV6-1 TGTGCCAGCAGTGGTGTGGGCCTCCAAGAGACCCAGTACTTC CASSGVGLQETQYF
TRBJ2-2 TRBD2 . TRBV30 TGTGCCTGGAGTGTGTTAGCGGGAGCCGGGGAGCTGTTTTTT CAWSVLAGAGELFF
TRBJ2-5 . once TRBV9 TGTGCCAGCAGCGGGGGGCCTGGAGAGACCCAGTACTTC CASSGGPGETQYF
TRBJ2-3 TRBD2 . TRBV5-1 TGCGCCAGCAGCTTCGGACTAGCGGGCGGCACAGATACGCAGTATTTT CASSFGLAGGTDTQYF
TRBJ2-5 . . TRBV5-1 TGCGCCAGCAGCGTATTGGAAGAGACCCAGTACTTC CASSVLEETQYF
TRBJ1-2 . . TRBV29-1 TGCAGCGTTGACCAGGGCGCTAACTATGGCTACACCTTC CSVDQGANYGYTF
TRBJ2-5 TRBD2 few TRBV7-8 TGTGCCAGCAGCCCCCTTAGCGGGAGAGGCCAAGAGACCCAGTACTTC CASSPLSGRGQETQYF
TRBJ2-4 TRBD2 . TRBV19 TGTGCCAGTAGTAGGGCGGGAGGCCCAAAAAACATTCAGTACTTC CASSRAGGPKNIQYF
TRBJ1-2 . . TRBV10-3 TGTGCCAGCACCTCAGGTGTAGGCTACACCTTC CASTSGVGYTF
TRBJ2-5 . . TRBV19 TGTGCCAGTAGTAGAACGCAGGGGAGAGAGACCCAGTACTTC CASSRTQGRETQYF
TRBJ2-3 . . TRBV5-4 TGTGCCAGCAGCCCAACGTCCACAGATACGCAGTATTTT CASSPTSTDTQYF
TRBJ2-5 . . TRBV11-2 TGTGCCAGCAGCGCACAAAACCGCGGGACCCAGTACTTC CASSAQNRGTQYF
TRBJ2-1 TRBD1 . TRBV7-2 TGTGCCAGCAGCCGGACAGGGATCAACAATGAGCAGTTCTTC CASSRTGINNEQFF
TRBJ2-7 TRBD2 . TRBV30 TGTGCCTGGAGTCCCTCTCTGCTAGCGGGAGGGCCTTCGACCTACGAGCAGTACTTC CAWSPSLLAGGPSTYEQYF
TRBJ2-7 . . TRBV6-6 TGTGCCAGCAGAAGGACAGCCGAGTCCTCCTACGAGCAGTACTTC CASRRTAESSYEQYF
TRBJ2-1 TRBD2 . TRBV5-6 TGTGCCAGCAGCGAGCCCGGGACTAGTGGGTACAATGAGCAGTTCTTC CASSEPGTSGYNEQFF
TRBJ2-1 . once TRBV7-2 TGTGCCAGCAGCACCGGGCCGTACAATGAGCAGTTCTTC CASSTGPYNEQFF
TRBJ1-5 . . TRBV29-1 TGCAGCGTTTCCTCCAGGGGTCTAGGTGTTCAGCCCCAGCATTTT CSVSSRGLGVQPQHF
TRBJ2-1 TRBD1 . TRBV7-2 TGTGCCAGCAGCACGACAGGGGTTAATGAGCAGTTCTTC CASSTTGVNEQFF
TRBJ2-5 TRBD1 . TRBV15 TGTGCCACCTGGGACAGGGGGAAAGAGACCCAGTACTTC CATWDRGKETQYF
TRBJ1-1 TRBD1 . TRBV5-1 TGCGCCAGCAGCTTGACAGGGGAGAACACTGAAGCTTTCTTT CASSLTGENTEAFF
TRBJ2-1 TRBD2 . TRBV5-1 TGCGCCAGCAGCCACGGACTAGCGGGAGGGATCGGCTCCTACAATGAGCAGTTCTTC CASSHGLAGGIGSYNEQFF
TRBJ1-5 . . TRBV4-1 TGCGCCAGCAGCCAAGTGGGGGGACAGCCCCAGCATTTT CASSQVGGQPQHF
TRBJ2-3 . . TRBV6-6 TGTGCCAGCAGTTGGGCGGTAGGCACAGATACGCAGTATTTT CASSWAVGTDTQYF
TRBJ2-5 . . TRBV7-9 TGTGCCAGCAGCTTGACCGGGAGAGGGCAAGAGACCCAGTACTTC CASSLTGRGQETQYF
TRBJ2-7 TRBD2 . TRBV18 TGTGCCAGCTCATCAAAGGATCGAATTAGCGGGAGAGGAAGCGAGCAGTACTTC CASSSKDRISGRGSEQYF
TRBJ1-5 TRBD1 . TRBV19 TGTGCCACCTCGGACAGGACAGGTAGCAATCAGCCCCAGCATTTT CATSDRTGSNQPQHF
TRBJ2-1 TRBD2 . TRBV27 TGTGCCAGCAGTTCCCGACTAGCGGGAGTGGATGAGCAGTTCTTC CASSSRLAGVDEQFF
TRBJ2-7 TRBD2 . TRBV4-3 TGCGCCAGCAGCCCCAGACTAGCGGTACACGAGCAGTACTTC CASSPRLAVHEQYF
TRBJ2-6 . . TRBV6-1 TGTGCCAGCAGTGTCGGGACAAAAGGGGCCAACGTCCTGACTTTC CASSVGTKGANVLTF
TRBJ1-5 . . TRBV7-3 TGTGCCAGCAGCTTAGTACCAGTGTACGGCAATCAGCCCCAGCATTTT CASSLVPVYGNQPQHF
TRBJ2-5 TRBD2 . TRBV19 TGTGCCAGTAGTATAGGTAGCGGGAGGAGTGAGACCCAGTACTTC CASSIGSGRSETQYF
TRBJ2-1 . once TRBV19 TGTGCCAGTAGTATAAGTCACGGGGGTGAGCAGTTCTTC CASSISHGGEQFF
TRBJ2-6 . . TRBV27 TGTGCCAGCAGTTTGGGGACTGGGGCCAACGTCCTGACTTTC CASSLGTGANVLTF
TRBJ2-1 . . TRBV6-5 TGTGCCAGCAGTTACGCCGGGGATGAGCAGTTCTTC CASSYAGDEQFF
TRBJ2-3 . . TRBV6-6 TGTGCCAGCAGTTACTCATCAGGCACAGATACGCAGTATTTT CASSYSSGTDTQYF
TRBJ2-2 TRBD2 . TRBV7-2 TGTGCCAGCAGCTTAATCGGGGGGATGAACACCGGGGAGCTGTTTTTT CASSLIGGMNTGELFF
TRBJ2-1 . . TRBV27 TGTGCCAGCAGTTTACTAACAGGGCTGGGAAATGAGCAGTTCTTC CASSLLTGLGNEQFF
TRBJ2-2 TRBD2 . TRBV19 TGTGCCAGTAGTTCTAGCGGGGGCAGAGGGGAGCTGTTTTTT CASSSSGGRGELFF
TRBJ1-1 . . TRBV27 TGTGCCAGCAGTTTTGGCGGACTAACGAACACTGAAGCTTTCTTT CASSFGGLTNTEAFF